The 15 T cell receptor beta chains below were found in one sample sequenced in a study of OX40 agonist ivuxolimab in advanced cancers. Libraries were prepared by immunoSEQ multiplex PCR; TCRdb keeps only in-frame clonotypes and omits some of them. The sample gives more than 45,000 clones, roughly 80% of which show up once; 1% to 1.5% is in the top ten. Source: CD4+ or CD8+ T cells sorted from blood, taken in a trial of the OX40 agonist ivuxolimab. These receptors came from an adult with an advanced solid tumor such as melanoma, head and neck, liver or kidney cancer.

The chain couples TRBV11-1 to TRBJ2-1, with D perhaps being TRBD1 or TRBD2 (5 bases each). V gave up 7 bases and J gave up 1 base, with 14 bases separating them. Germline CDR1 SGHAT, CDR2 FQDESV (reference sequence). The length of the CDR3 is 15 residues. CDR3 coding DNA: TGTGCCAGCACCCTATCCGGGGCTTCCTACAATGAGCAGTTCTTC. Translation: CASTLSGASYNEQFF.

The chain has TRBV28 and TRBJ2-1, with TRBD2 matching 11 bases. V shed 3 bases, J shed 4 bases, and the junction held 5 bases outside the gene matches. The CDR3 contains 16 residues. The germline V gene encodes CDR1 MDHEN and CDR2 SYDVKM. The CDR3 region has the DNA TGTGCCAGCAGTTTTAGCGGGAGGGCCGCGTACAATGAGCAGTTCTTC. Translation: CASSFSGRAAYNEQFF.

The DNA for the CDR3 is TGCGCCAAAAAGACAGCTAGCTACGAGCAGTACTTC. Residues: CAKKTASYEQYF. The chain joins TRBV5-1 to TRBJ2-7, with D possibly matching TRBD1 (5 bases). The CDR3 is 12 amino acids. The germline V and J ends were trimmed by 9 bases and 3 bases, with 13 bases remaining between them. Per the germline V gene, CDR1 is SGHRS and CDR2 is YFSETQ.

The V call is TRBV7-8, the J call TRBJ2-5, with TRBD1 matching 8 bases. The J call may not be correct, given that the DNA end is closer to TRBJ2-7. There are 15 residues in the CDR3. Germline CDR1 and CDR2: SGHVS and FQNEAQ. CDR3 region: CASSLVPGTGYEQYF. The DNA for the CDR3 is TGTGCCAGCAGCTTAGTCCCCGGGACAGGCTACGAGCAGTACTTC.

Only a few counts were recorded for this clone. This chain connects TRBV2 to TRBJ1-1; D unclear. Trimming shortened V by 4 bases and J by 3 bases, and 9 bases separated the two germline ends. This CDR3 is 13 amino acids long. The V gene's germline CDR1 is SNHLY and CDR2 FYNNEI. CDR3 amino acids: CASSALQDTEAFF. The CDR3 DNA is TGTGCCAGCAGTGCTCTCCAGGACACTGAAGCTTTCTTT.

The V and J genes are TRBV18 and TRBJ2-7; TRBD1 matches 8 bases. The ends lost 2 bases at V and 5 bases at J; junction bases unmatched: 8. The germline V gene encodes CDR1 KGHSH and CDR2 LQKENI. CDR3 size: 15 residues. The chain's CDR3 is CASSPLGQGSNEQYF. CDR3 DNA: TGTGCCAGCTCACCATTAGGACAGGGTAGCAACGAGCAGTACTTC.

The CDR3 loop is CAWSLAVVHTF. Written as DNA, the CDR3 is TGTGCCTGGAGTTTGGCCGTGGTCCACACCTTC. V is TRBV30 and J is TRBJ1-2; no clear D gene. There are 11 residues in the CDR3. Trimming left V 2 bases short and J 12 bases short, with 13 bases between. The germline CDR1 and CDR2 sequences are GTSNPN and SVGIG (reference sequence). The variable domain in full, completed from reference TRBV30 and TRBJ1-2, reads SQTIHQWPATLVQPVGSPLSLECTVEGTSNPNLYWYRQAAGRGLQLLFYSVGIGQISSEVPQNLSASRPQDRQFILSSKKLLLSDSGFYLCAWSLAVVHTFGSGTRLTVV.

This chain joins TRBV27 and TRBJ2-1; D is unclear. The germline CDR1 and CDR2 sequences are MNHEY and SMNVEV (reference sequence). V was pared by 0 bases and J by 10 bases, with 10 bases between. The CDR3 contains 13 residues. This CDR3 is CASSLSVGFEQFF. The CDR3 DNA sequence: TGTGCCAGCAGTTTATCAGTGGGCTTCGAGCAGTTCTTC.

The CDR3 region has the DNA TGTGCCACCAGCAGATCGGAGGATTCACCCCTCCACTTT. Protein product: CATSRSEDSPLHF. This sequence joins TRBV15 and TRBJ1-6; unclear D gene. Per the germline V gene, CDR1 is LNHNV and CDR2 is YYDKDF (reference sequence). V dropped 2 bases and J dropped 8 bases, with 7 bases sitting between them. The CDR3 runs to 13 residues.

This clone was detected only once. The chain combines TRBV7-3 with TRBJ2-5, with TRBD2 identical over 8 bases. The DNA matches TRBJ2-7 better at its end, which makes the J call doubtful. Looked up from germline, CDR1 is SGHTA and CDR2 is FQGTGA. CDR3 length: 18 amino acids. The CDR3 loop reads CASSLYPSDRGGYYEQYF. The CDR3 coding sequence is TGTGCCAGCAGCTTATATCCCTCGGATCGGGGGGGATACTACGAGCAGTACTTC.

The chain carries TRBV18 and TRBJ2-7; TRBD2 agrees at 9 bases. The germline CDR1 and CDR2 sequences are KGHSH and LQKENI. V shed 6 bases and J 4 bases; nucleotides not matched to a gene: 7. This CDR3 is built from 14 residues. The CDR3 here is CASSRASGAYEQYF. CDR3 bases: TGTGCCAGCTCGAGGGCTAGCGGGGCGTACGAGCAGTACTTC.

The chain has TRBV12-5 and TRBJ1-4, with TRBD1 as a possible D gene (5 bases). Deletions cut 6 bases from V and 5 bases from J, with 25 bases between. The CDR3 covers 18 residues. The germline V gene has CDR1 LGHNT and CDR2 FRNRAP. CDR3 protein: CASGSTKQAGGRNEKLFF. CDR3 nucleotides: TGTGCTAGTGGCTCAACCAAACAGGCGGGGGGTAGGAATGAAAAACTGTTTTTT.

The chain couples TRBV10-1 to TRBJ2-7; 8 bases align to TRBD2. The CDR3 is 14 residues long. Germline assignment: CDR1 WNHNN and CDR2 SYGVQD (reference sequence). The V segment lost 2 bases and the J segment 6 bases; nucleotides outside the gene matches: 6. DNA of the CDR3: TGCGCCAGCAGTGAGAGCGGGAGTGCCTCCGAGCAGTACTTC. The encoded protein is CASSESGSASEQYF.

This chain connects TRBV28 to TRBJ2-1; D is possibly TRBD2 (5 bases). Trimming cost V 3 bases and J 2 bases, with 20 bases left between them. The germline CDR1 and CDR2 sequences are MDHEN and SYDVKM. The CDR3 is made up of 18 amino acids. CDR3 sequence (DNA): TGTGCCAGCAGTTTCCCGTCTAAAGACTATCAAACCTACAATGAGCAGTTCTTC. Protein: CASSFPSKDYQTYNEQFF.

The chain employs TRBV6-5 and TRBJ2-7; D may be TRBD2 (6 bases). CDR3 length: 16 residues. Germline V gene sequence: CDR1 MNHEY, CDR2 SVGAGI. V was cut by 0 bases and J by 0 bases, with 12 bases left in between. CDR3 loop: CASSYSLARSSYEQYF. DNA for the CDR3: TGTGCCAGCAGTTACTCGCTAGCGAGGAGCTCCTACGAGCAGTACTTC.